A selection of T cell receptor beta chains follows, all from one sample in a study of OX40 agonist ivuxolimab in advanced cancers. Libraries were prepared by immunoSEQ multiplex PCR; TCRdb keeps only in-frame clonotypes and omits some of them. The data show roughly 82,000 clones, about 89% seen once. Source: CD4+ or CD8+ T cells sorted from blood, taken in a trial of the OX40 agonist ivuxolimab. The source is an adult with an advanced solid tumor such as melanoma, head and neck, liver or kidney cancer. The CDR3 runs from the conserved cysteine through the conserved F or W. D genes are given only for firm matches. Expanded clones are given a class, and other clones once, few, many or no size at all.

j_call cdr3_length v_call clone_size d_call cdr3_nt cdr3_aa
TRBJ2-5 14 TRBV28 . TRBD1 TGTGCCAGCAGTTTTGGGACAGTTGAAGAGACCCAGTACTTC CASSFGTVEETQYF
TRBJ1-4 14 TRBV7-9 . TRBD1 TGTGCCAGCAGCTATACAGGGGCTGATGAAAAACTGTTTTTT CASSYTGADEKLFF
TRBJ1-2 14 TRBV10-2 . . TGCGCCAGCAGTGGCAGGGGATATAACTATGGCTACACCTTC CASSGRGYNYGYTF
TRBJ1-2 14 TRBV19 . . TGTGCCAGTAGTACCTCCCAGGACTCCTATGGCTACACCTTC CASSTSQDSYGYTF
TRBJ2-3 12 TRBV25-1 . TRBD1 TGTGCCAGCACGGGGACAGGAGATACGCAGTATTTT CASTGTGDTQYF
TRBJ1-2 14 TRBV19 . . TGTGCCAGTAGTATCCCCGGTCTTAACTATGGCTACACCTTC CASSIPGLNYGYTF
TRBJ2-1 14 TRBV7-3 . TRBD2 TGTGCCAGCAGCTTAGCGGGAGTCTACAATGAGCAGTTCTTC CASSLAGVYNEQFF
TRBJ2-5 14 TRBV4-1 once . TGCGCCAGCAGCGTCCGTTCGGGGGATGGGACCCAGTACTTC CASSVRSGDGTQYF
TRBJ2-7 17 TRBV13 few . TGTGCCAGCAGCTGGGGCAGGGACTTAAGTAGTTCCTACGAGCAGTACTTC CASSWGRDLSSSYEQYF
TRBJ2-1 16 TRBV15 . TRBD2 TGTGCCACCAGCGGCCCAGCGGGGGACTTCTACAATGAGCAGTTCTTC CATSGPAGDFYNEQFF
TRBJ2-3 13 TRBV5-1 . . TGCGCCAGCAGCTTGGAGGTCGGGGATACGCAGTATTTT CASSLEVGDTQYF
TRBJ1-5 15 TRBV2 . . TGTGCCAGCAGTGAAATAGGGAGGGGCAATCAGCCCCAGCATTTT CASSEIGRGNQPQHF
TRBJ1-4 15 TRBV7-2 . TRBD1 TGTGCCAGCAGCTCATCAGGGGGACTTAATGAAAAACTGTTTTTT CASSSSGGLNEKLFF
TRBJ1-4 18 TRBV4-2 . . TGTGCCAGCAGCCAAGTCTCCCAACCCGCTGCAGGTCGATGGAAACTGTTTTTT CASSQVSQPAAGRWKLFF
TRBJ1-2 14 TRBV7-6 . TRBD1 TGTGCCAGCAGCCCCGGGACAGGGGAGGTCGGCTACACCTTC CASSPGTGEVGYTF
TRBJ2-1 15 TRBV27 . . TGTGCCAGCAGTCCTCTCCTGGCATCCTACAATGAGCAGTTCTTC CASSPLLASYNEQFF
TRBJ1-1 14 TRBV6-5 . . TGTGCCAGCAGTTACGGTCGGTCGAACACTGAAGCTTTCTTT CASSYGRSNTEAFF
TRBJ2-4 15 TRBV5-1 few . TGCGCCAGCAGCTTGTCCGGAGGAGCCAAAAACATTCAGTACTTC CASSLSGGAKNIQYF
TRBJ2-5 13 TRBV5-6 . . TGTGCCAGCAGCTTCGCGTCCCAAGAGACCCAGTACTTC CASSFASQETQYF
TRBJ1-2 15 TRBV27 . TRBD1 TGTGCCAGCAGTTTAAGGGCCACAGGGGGATATGGCTACACCTTC CASSLRATGGYGYTF
TRBJ1-6 15 TRBV5-1 . TRBD1 TGCGCCAGCAGCCGAGGGACAGTGAATAATTCACCCCTCCACTTT CASSRGTVNNSPLHF
TRBJ2-1 13 TRBV5-1 . . TGCGCCAGCAGCTTGGGCCCGGACAATGAGCAGTTCTTC CASSLGPDNEQFF
TRBJ2-2 16 TRBV28 . . TGTGCCAGCAGTTTATGGGGGCTAAAATCCACCGGGGAGCTGTTTTTT CASSLWGLKSTGELFF
TRBJ2-7 16 TRBV5-5 . . TGTGCCAGCAGCCCGACGTACTCCAGGCCCTCCTACGAGCAGTACTTC CASSPTYSRPSYEQYF
TRBJ1-1 15 TRBV9 . . TGTGCCAGCAGCGTGGCCGGATTCCAGAACACTGAAGCTTTCTTT CASSVAGFQNTEAFF
TRBJ1-5 14 TRBV6-1 . . TGTGCCAGCAGTGAGTTAGTCAGTCCTGGGCCCCAGCATTTT CASSELVSPGPQHF
TRBJ2-6 14 TRBV6-6 . . TGTGCCAGCAGTCTGGCGGGTGGGGCCAACGTCCTGACTTTC CASSLAGGANVLTF
TRBJ2-3 16 TRBV5-6 . TRBD2 TGTGCCAGCAGCTTAGGACTAGCGGGAGCGGGGGATACGCAGTATTTT CASSLGLAGAGDTQYF
TRBJ2-3 14 TRBV18 . . TGTGCCAGCTCACCACCTACCCGGAGAGATACGCAGTATTTT CASSPPTRRDTQYF
TRBJ1-5 14 TRBV19 . TRBD1 TGTGCCAGTGGGGGGACAGTTAGAAATCAGCCCCAGCATTTT CASGGTVRNQPQHF
TRBJ2-1 16 TRBV4-2 . TRBD2 TGTGCCAGCAGCCAACCGGAGCGGGGGGTGGACAATGAGCAGTTCTTC CASSQPERGVDNEQFF